The rows below give T cell receptor beta chains drawn from one sample of a study of cytomegalovirus exposure and HLA in healthy donors. The data were produced by immunoSEQ multiplex PCR, yet TCRdb's version contains in-frame clones alone and is incomplete. The sample totals some 70,000 clones. The specimen sequenced was PBMCs. These TCRs come from a man aged 35 to 55 in good health and CMV-seronegative. The CDR3 runs from the conserved cysteine through the conserved F or W. Fields, in order: D gene, V gene, clone size, J gene, CDR3 protein, CDR3 DNA. The D gene is left open where the match is weak. Clone size is given for some rows only: seen once, a few or many times, or a class if the clone is expanded.

D: NA
V: TRBV5-1
size: NA
J: TRBJ1-1
CDR3: CASSLDFQTEAFF
DNA: TGCGCCAGCAGCTTGGATTTTCAAACTGAAGCTTTCTTT

D: TRBD2
V: TRBV30
size: NA
J: TRBJ2-2
CDR3: CAWSVLAGGIGNTGELFF
DNA: TGTGCCTGGAGTGTACTAGCGGGGGGGATAGGGAACACCGGGGAGCTGTTTTTT

D: NA
V: TRBV4-3
size: NA
J: TRBJ2-7
CDR3: CASSQARGYEQYF
DNA: TGCGCCAGCAGCCAAGCACGAGGATACGAGCAGTACTTC

D: NA
V: TRBV27
size: NA
J: TRBJ1-1
CDR3: CASSSTSFGMNTEAFF
DNA: TGTGCCAGCAGTTCAACATCTTTTGGCATGAACACTGAAGCTTTCTTT

D: NA
V: TRBV6-5
size: NA
J: TRBJ1-2
CDR3: CASRSSESGDGYTF
DNA: TGTGCCAGCAGATCCTCGGAATCCGGGGATGGCTACACCTTC

D: TRBD1
V: TRBV7-2
size: NA
J: TRBJ1-1
CDR3: CASSLQGVSEAFF
DNA: TGTGCCAGCAGCTTGCAGGGGGTCTCTGAAGCTTTCTTT

D: NA
V: TRBV7-8
size: NA
J: TRBJ2-7
CDR3: CASSVRSYEQYF
DNA: TGTGCCAGCAGCGTCCGTAGCTACGAGCAGTACTTC

D: NA
V: TRBV9
size: NA
J: TRBJ2-1
CDR3: CASSVAFSSYNEQFF
DNA: TGTGCCAGCAGCGTAGCTTTCAGCTCCTACAATGAGCAGTTCTTC

D: TRBD1
V: TRBV30
size: NA
J: TRBJ1-5
CDR3: CAWSVRGNQPQHF
DNA: TGTGCCTGGAGTGTCAGGGGGAATCAGCCCCAGCATTTT

D: NA
V: TRBV28
size: NA
J: TRBJ1-3
CDR3: CASSLPGPGNTIYF
DNA: TGTGCCAGCAGTTTACCAGGGCCGGGAAACACCATATATTTT

D: NA
V: TRBV28
size: NA
J: TRBJ2-5
CDR3: CATYGPQGTQETQYF
DNA: TGTGCCACCTACGGGCCGCAGGGGACCCAGGAGACCCAGTACTTC

D: TRBD2
V: TRBV4-3
size: NA
J: TRBJ2-7
CDR3: CASSHWLSGRATYEQYF
DNA: TGCGCCAGCAGCCATTGGTTGAGCGGGAGGGCCACCTACGAGCAGTACTTC

D: TRBD1
V: TRBV9
size: NA
J: TRBJ2-5
CDR3: CASSPPGQGQETQYF
DNA: TGTGCCAGCAGCCCCCCCGGACAGGGGCAAGAGACCCAGTACTTC

D: TRBD1
V: TRBV2
size: NA
J: TRBJ1-5
CDR3: CASSGQGRSNQPQHF
DNA: TGTGCCAGCAGTGGACAGGGACGAAGCAATCAGCCCCAGCATTTT

D: NA
V: TRBV11-2
size: NA
J: TRBJ2-7
CDR3: CASSLVGNPAYEQYF
DNA: TGTGCCAGCAGCTTAGTCGGGAATCCAGCCTACGAGCAGTACTTC

D: NA
V: TRBV20-1
size: NA
J: TRBJ1-1
CDR3: CSVNKNTEAFF
DNA: TGCAGTGTCAACAAGAACACTGAAGCTTTCTTT

D: NA
V: TRBV25-1
size: NA
J: TRBJ2-2
CDR3: CASSPGSYTGELFF
DNA: TGTGCCAGCAGTCCGGGGTCGTACACCGGGGAGCTGTTTTTT

D: NA
V: TRBV10-1
size: NA
J: TRBJ1-2
CDR3: CASSSRQNYGYTF
DNA: TGCGCCAGCAGTTCCAGGCAAAACTATGGCTACACCTTC

D: TRBD2
V: TRBV7-2
size: NA
J: TRBJ2-7
CDR3: CASSSRSGLAGPSYEQYF
DNA: TGTGCCAGCAGTTCGCGGAGTGGGCTAGCGGGACCCTCCTACGAGCAGTACTTC

D: NA
V: TRBV5-4
size: NA
J: TRBJ1-2
CDR3: CASSLGTGYGYTF
DNA: TGTGCCAGCAGCTTGGGAACAGGGTACGGCTACACCTTC

D: TRBD2
V: TRBV18
size: NA
J: TRBJ2-2
CDR3: CASSSTRGGLAGGRTGELFF
DNA: TGTGCCAGCTCATCGACTCGAGGGGGACTAGCGGGAGGAAGAACCGGGGAGCTGTTTTTT

D: TRBD2
V: TRBV30
size: NA
J: TRBJ2-1
CDR3: CAWSVITSESGEQFF
DNA: TGTGCCTGGAGTGTGATTACTAGCGAGTCTGGTGAGCAGTTCTTC

D: TRBD1
V: TRBV27
size: NA
J: TRBJ2-1
CDR3: CASRITGTGINNEQFF
DNA: TGTGCCAGCAGGATTACGGGGACAGGGATAAACAATGAGCAGTTCTTC

D: NA
V: TRBV28
size: NA
J: TRBJ1-4
CDR3: CASSSNQGIPAGKKLFF
DNA: TGTGCCAGCAGTTCAAACCAGGGGATTCCCGCGGGTAAAAAACTGTTTTTT

D: NA
V: TRBV27
size: NA
J: TRBJ2-7
CDR3: CASSFSVRDKPYEQYF
DNA: TGTGCCAGCAGTTTTTCCGTCCGGGACAAGCCCTACGAGCAGTACTTC

D: NA
V: TRBV30
size: NA
J: TRBJ1-4
CDR3: CATRQREKLFF
DNA: TGTGCCACCCGACAGCGTGAAAAACTGTTTTTT

D: TRBD1
V: TRBV29-1
size: NA
J: TRBJ1-1
CDR3: CSVEAGQGVEAFF
DNA: TGCAGCGTTGAAGCCGGACAGGGGGTAGAAGCTTTCTTT

D: NA
V: TRBV30
size: NA
J: TRBJ1-1
CDR3: CAWSVSGATRYTEAFF
DNA: TGTGCCTGGAGTGTATCTGGGGCGACTCGGTACACTGAAGCTTTCTTT

D: NA
V: TRBV25-1
size: NA
J: TRBJ2-7
CDR3: CASERVGGHEQYF
DNA: TGTGCTTCCGAGCGGGTTGGGGGACACGAGCAGTACTTC

D: TRBD2
V: TRBV4-3
size: NA
J: TRBJ2-5
CDR3: CASSQGASGRSPSLEQYF
DNA: TGCGCCAGCAGCCAAGGGGCTAGCGGGAGGTCCCCTAGTTTGGAGCAGTACTTC

D: NA
V: TRBV28
size: NA
J: TRBJ1-1
CDR3: CASSPGRGRYAFF
DNA: TGTGCCAGCAGTCCCGGACGGGGGAGATACGCTTTCTTT

D: NA
V: TRBV13
size: NA
J: TRBJ1-1
CDR3: CASSGQTGSVTEAFF
DNA: TGTGCCAGCAGCGGGCAAACAGGGAGTGTTACTGAAGCTTTCTTT

D: TRBD2
V: TRBV9
size: NA
J: TRBJ2-1
CDR3: CASSARGGRADEQFF
DNA: TGTGCCAGCAGCGCCAGAGGCGGGAGGGCCGATGAGCAGTTCTTC

D: NA
V: TRBV30
size: NA
J: TRBJ2-3
CDR3: CAWASRLDTQYF
DNA: TGTGCCTGGGCTTCCCGGTTGGATACGCAGTATTTT

D: NA
V: TRBV25-1
size: NA
J: TRBJ2-3
CDR3: CASSDGGQGTDTQYF
DNA: TGTGCCAGCAGTGATGGGGGACAAGGCACAGATACGCAGTATTTT

D: NA
V: TRBV6-1
size: NA
J: TRBJ2-3
CDR3: CASSEGQGTDTQYF
DNA: TGTGCCAGCAGTGAAGGTCAGGGCACAGATACGCAGTATTTT

D: TRBD1
V: TRBV19
size: NA
J: TRBJ1-6
CDR3: CASSLTGTGGVSPLHF
DNA: TGTGCCAGTAGTTTAACCGGGACAGGGGGAGTTTCACCCCTCCACTTT

D: NA
V: TRBV2
size: NA
J: TRBJ1-1
CDR3: CASLMDTGSNTEAFF
DNA: TGTGCCAGCTTGATGGATACAGGGTCGAACACTGAAGCTTTCTTT

D: NA
V: TRBV6-6
size: NA
J: TRBJ1-1
CDR3: CASSYQGNTEAFF
DNA: TGTGCCAGCAGTTACCAGGGGAACACTGAAGCTTTCTTT

D: NA
V: TRBV6-5
size: NA
J: TRBJ1-5
CDR3: CASSYGGGKNQPQHF
DNA: TGTGCCAGCAGTTATGGGGGAGGGAAAAATCAGCCCCAGCATTTT

D: NA
V: TRBV14
size: NA
J: TRBJ2-7
CDR3: CASSLQGGAFYEQYF
DNA: TGTGCCAGCAGCCTACAGGGAGGGGCTTTCTACGAGCAGTACTTC

D: NA
V: TRBV5-1
size: NA
J: TRBJ2-7
CDR3: CASSLGGGIASYEQYF
DNA: TGCGCCAGCAGCTTGGGGGGCGGGATAGCCTCCTACGAGCAGTACTTC

D: TRBD2
V: TRBV19
size: NA
J: TRBJ2-5
CDR3: CASSIRLAGTQETQYF
DNA: TGTGCCAGTAGTATCCGACTAGCGGGTACACAAGAGACCCAGTACTTC

D: TRBD1
V: TRBV5-4
size: NA
J: TRBJ2-7
CDR3: CASQLDRGDEQYF
DNA: TGTGCCAGCCAACTGGACAGGGGGGACGAGCAGTACTTC

D: TRBD2
V: TRBV6-5
size: NA
J: TRBJ2-5
CDR3: CASRVAGGPGETQYF
DNA: TGTGCCAGCAGGGTAGCGGGAGGGCCGGGAGAGACCCAGTACTTC

D: NA
V: TRBV5-6
size: NA
J: TRBJ1-5
CDR3: CASSLGRDQPQHF
DNA: TGTGCCAGCAGCCTCGGGAGGGATCAGCCCCAGCATTTT

D: NA
V: TRBV27
size: NA
J: TRBJ1-2
CDR3: CASSLRIGDNYGYTF
DNA: TGTGCCAGCAGTTTACGTATAGGGGATAACTATGGCTACACCTTC

D: NA
V: TRBV9
size: NA
J: TRBJ2-1
CDR3: CASSPQAGGNNEQFF
DNA: TGTGCCAGCAGCCCTCAAGCAGGGGGGAACAATGAGCAGTTCTTC

D: NA
V: TRBV6-4
size: medium-sized
J: TRBJ1-1
CDR3: CASSAFRNTEAFF
DNA: TGTGCCAGCAGTGCTTTCAGGAACACTGAAGCTTTCTTT

D: NA
V: TRBV19
size: NA
J: TRBJ2-1
CDR3: CASSTKEAVTYNEQFF
DNA: TGTGCCAGTAGTACAAAAGAAGCGGTAACCTACAATGAGCAGTTCTTC

D: NA
V: TRBV10-2
size: NA
J: TRBJ2-7
CDR3: CASSERTWGPYF
DNA: TGCGCCAGCAGTGAGAGGACTTGGGGTCCGTACTTC

D: NA
V: TRBV7-9
size: NA
J: TRBJ2-3
CDR3: CASSWTQGPDTQYF
DNA: TGTGCCAGCAGCTGGACCCAGGGCCCAGATACGCAGTATTTT

D: TRBD2
V: TRBV6-5
size: NA
J: TRBJ2-7
CDR3: CASSLTGTSDSYEQYF
DNA: TGTGCCAGCAGTTTAACCGGGACTAGCGACTCCTACGAGCAGTACTTC

D: NA
V: TRBV19
size: NA
J: TRBJ2-1
CDR3: CASSIPGHIIGEQFF
DNA: TGTGCCAGTAGTATTCCGGGACACATCATAGGGGAGCAGTTCTTC

D: NA
V: TRBV10-1
size: NA
J: TRBJ2-7
CDR3: CASSEGQTYEQYF
DNA: TGCGCCAGCAGTGAGGGACAGACCTACGAGCAGTACTTC

D: TRBD1
V: TRBV9
size: NA
J: TRBJ2-1
CDR3: CASSRHRGSNEQFF
DNA: TGTGCCAGCAGTCGTCACAGGGGTAGCAATGAGCAGTTCTTC

D: NA
V: TRBV11-3
size: NA
J: TRBJ2-3
CDR3: CASSSQGGSNTQYF
DNA: TGTGCCAGCAGCTCCCAAGGAGGGAGTAATACGCAGTATTTT

D: NA
V: TRBV9
size: NA
J: TRBJ2-6
CDR3: CASSVETGLGANVLTF
DNA: TGTGCCAGCAGCGTAGAAACTGGACTGGGGGCCAACGTCCTGACTTTC

D: NA
V: TRBV29-1
size: NA
J: TRBJ2-2
CDR3: CSVDPVNTGELFF
DNA: TGCAGCGTTGATCCCGTGAACACCGGGGAGCTGTTTTTT

D: NA
V: TRBV4-3
size: NA
J: TRBJ1-1
CDR3: CASSHLTVNTEAFF
DNA: TGCGCCAGCAGCCATCTGACAGTGAACACTGAAGCTTTCTTT